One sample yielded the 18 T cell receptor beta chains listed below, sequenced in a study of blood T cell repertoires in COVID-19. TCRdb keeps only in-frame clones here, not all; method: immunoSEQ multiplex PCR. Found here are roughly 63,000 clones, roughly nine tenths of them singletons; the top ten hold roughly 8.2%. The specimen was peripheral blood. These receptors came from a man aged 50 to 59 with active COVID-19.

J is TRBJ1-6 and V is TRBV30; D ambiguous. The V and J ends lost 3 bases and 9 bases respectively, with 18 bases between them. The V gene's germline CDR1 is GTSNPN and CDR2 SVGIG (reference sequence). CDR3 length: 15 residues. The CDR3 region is CAWRAVPSRGSPLHF. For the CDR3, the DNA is TGTGCCTGGAGGGCCGTACCCTCGCGGGGTTCACCCCTCCACTTT.

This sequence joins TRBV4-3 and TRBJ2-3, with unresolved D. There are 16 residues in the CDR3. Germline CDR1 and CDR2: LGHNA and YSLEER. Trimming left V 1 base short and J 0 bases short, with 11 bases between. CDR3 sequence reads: CASSQVYRRSTDTQYF. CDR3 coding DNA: TGCGCCAGCAGCCAAGTCTACCGGAGAAGCACAGATACGCAGTATTTT.

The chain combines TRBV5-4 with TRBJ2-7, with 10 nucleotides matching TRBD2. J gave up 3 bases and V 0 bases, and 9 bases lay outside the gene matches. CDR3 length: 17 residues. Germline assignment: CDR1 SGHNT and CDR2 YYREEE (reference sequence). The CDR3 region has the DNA TGTGCCAGCAGCTTGGCCAGCGGGGGGGCCCAGATCTACGAGCAGTACTTC. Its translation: CASSLASGGAQIYEQYF.

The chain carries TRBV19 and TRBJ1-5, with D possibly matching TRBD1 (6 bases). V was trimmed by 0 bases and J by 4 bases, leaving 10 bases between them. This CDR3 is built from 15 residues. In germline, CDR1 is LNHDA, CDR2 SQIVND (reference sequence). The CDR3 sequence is CASSIEDRRNQPQHF. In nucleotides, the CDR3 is TGTGCCAGTAGTATAGAGGACAGAAGAAATCAGCCCCAGCATTTT.

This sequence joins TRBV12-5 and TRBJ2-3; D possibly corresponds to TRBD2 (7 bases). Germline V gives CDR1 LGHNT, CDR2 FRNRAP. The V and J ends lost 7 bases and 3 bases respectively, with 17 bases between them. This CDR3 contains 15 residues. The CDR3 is CASVTPEGGTDTQYF. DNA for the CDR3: TGTGCTAGTGTTACACCGGAGGGGGGGACAGATACGCAGTATTTT.

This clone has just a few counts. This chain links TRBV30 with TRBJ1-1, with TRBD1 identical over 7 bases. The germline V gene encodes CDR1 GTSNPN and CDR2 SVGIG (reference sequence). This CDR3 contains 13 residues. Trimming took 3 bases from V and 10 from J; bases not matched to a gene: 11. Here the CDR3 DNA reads TGTGCCTGGAGGCCCTTAGGGGGCGCGGTAGCTTTCTTT. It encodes CAWRPLGGAVAFF.

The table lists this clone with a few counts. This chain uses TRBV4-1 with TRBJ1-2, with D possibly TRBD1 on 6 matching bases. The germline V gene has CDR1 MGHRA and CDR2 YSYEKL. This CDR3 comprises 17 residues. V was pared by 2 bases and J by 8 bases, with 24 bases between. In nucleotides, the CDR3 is TGCGCCAGCAGCCAAACCCGTCGCTCGGGGGGGGCGTACGGCTACACCTTC. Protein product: CASSQTRRSGGAYGYTF.

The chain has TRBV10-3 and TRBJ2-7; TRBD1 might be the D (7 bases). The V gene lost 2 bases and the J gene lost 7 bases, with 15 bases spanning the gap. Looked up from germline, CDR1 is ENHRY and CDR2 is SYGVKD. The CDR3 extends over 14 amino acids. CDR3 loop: CAISEPTGEEEQYF. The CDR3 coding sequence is TGTGCCATCAGTGAGCCTACAGGGGAGGAGGAGCAGTACTTC.

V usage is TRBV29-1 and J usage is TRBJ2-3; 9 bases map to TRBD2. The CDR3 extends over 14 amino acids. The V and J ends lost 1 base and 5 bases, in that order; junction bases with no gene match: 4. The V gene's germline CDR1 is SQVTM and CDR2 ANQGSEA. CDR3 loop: CSVEGSGGGDTQYF. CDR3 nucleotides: TGCAGCGTTGAAGGTAGCGGGGGCGGAGATACGCAGTATTTT.

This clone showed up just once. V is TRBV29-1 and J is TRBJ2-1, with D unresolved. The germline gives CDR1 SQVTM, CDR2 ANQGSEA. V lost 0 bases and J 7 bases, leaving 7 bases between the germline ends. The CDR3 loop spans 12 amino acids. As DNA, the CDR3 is TGCAGCGTTGAAGAGCAGACAAATGAGCAGTTCTTC. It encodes CSVEEQTNEQFF.

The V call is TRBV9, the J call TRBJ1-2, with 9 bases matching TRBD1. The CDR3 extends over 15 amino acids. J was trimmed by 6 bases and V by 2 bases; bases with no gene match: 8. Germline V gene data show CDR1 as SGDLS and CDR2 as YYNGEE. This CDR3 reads CASSVPITGGNGYTF. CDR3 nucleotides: TGTGCCAGCAGCGTCCCTATCACAGGGGGCAATGGCTACACCTTC.

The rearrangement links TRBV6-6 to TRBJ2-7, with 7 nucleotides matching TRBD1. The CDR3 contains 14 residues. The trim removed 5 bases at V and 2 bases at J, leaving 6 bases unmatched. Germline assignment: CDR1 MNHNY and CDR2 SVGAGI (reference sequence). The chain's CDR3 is CASSGTATTYEQYF. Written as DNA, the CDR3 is TGTGCCAGCAGTGGGACAGCAACCACCTACGAGCAGTACTTC.

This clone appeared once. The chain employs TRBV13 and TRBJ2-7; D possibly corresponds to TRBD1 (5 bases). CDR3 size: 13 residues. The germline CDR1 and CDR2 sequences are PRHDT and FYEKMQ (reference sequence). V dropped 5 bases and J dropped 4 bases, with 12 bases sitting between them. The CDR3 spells CASSLVGEYEQYF. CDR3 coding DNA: TGTGCCAGCAGCCTGGTAGGGGAATACGAGCAGTACTTC.

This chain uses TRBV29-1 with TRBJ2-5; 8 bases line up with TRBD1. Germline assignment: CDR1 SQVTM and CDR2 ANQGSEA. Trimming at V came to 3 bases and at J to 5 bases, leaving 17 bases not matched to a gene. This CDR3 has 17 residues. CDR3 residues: CSVDEVGTGHNRETQYF. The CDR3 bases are TGCAGCGTTGACGAGGTGGGGACAGGTCACAATCGGGAGACCCAGTACTTC.

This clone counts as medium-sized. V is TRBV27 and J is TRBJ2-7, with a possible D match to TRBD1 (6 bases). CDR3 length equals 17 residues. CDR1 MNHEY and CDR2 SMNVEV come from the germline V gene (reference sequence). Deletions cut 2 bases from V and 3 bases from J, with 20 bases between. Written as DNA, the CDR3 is TGTGCCAGCAGTTTACGGACAACAGGGATCGAGGACTACGAGCAGTACTTC. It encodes CASSLRTTGIEDYEQYF.

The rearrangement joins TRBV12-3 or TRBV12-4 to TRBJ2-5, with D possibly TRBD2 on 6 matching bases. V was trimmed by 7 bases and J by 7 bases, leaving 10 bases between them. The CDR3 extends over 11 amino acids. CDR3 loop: CASKEGATQYF. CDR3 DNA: TGTGCCAGCAAGGAGGGCGCGACCCAGTACTTC.

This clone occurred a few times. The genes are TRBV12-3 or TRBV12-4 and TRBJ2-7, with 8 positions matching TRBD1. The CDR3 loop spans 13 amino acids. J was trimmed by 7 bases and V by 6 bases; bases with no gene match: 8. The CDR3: CASSPGQGGEQYF. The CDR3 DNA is TGTGCCAGCAGCCCCGGACAGGGTGGGGAGCAGTACTTC.

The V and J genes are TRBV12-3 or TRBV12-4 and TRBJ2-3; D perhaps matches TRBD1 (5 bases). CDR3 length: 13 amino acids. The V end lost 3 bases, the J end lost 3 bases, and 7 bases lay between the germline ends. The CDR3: CASSFSGTDTQYF. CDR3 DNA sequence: TGTGCCAGCAGTTTTTCAGGGACAGATACGCAGTATTTT.